The rows below give T cell receptor beta chains drawn from one sample of a study of T cell repertoires in cytomegalovirus infection. Their antigens are not known. TCRdb reprocessed the reads with MiXCR, giving one entry per CDR3 protein. The sample consists of under 450,000 distinct CDR3 sequences, about 35% of them appearing once. Sequencing used cultured PBMCs, obtained from culture after CMV antigen stimulation. These TCRs come from a human donor in good health (CMV status not recorded). Some clones in this sample may be carry-over from other donors' samples. Each CDR3 is given without its conserved first and last residue. The order of the fields is V gene, J gene, CDR3 protein.

V: TRBV6-1; J: TRBJ2-1; CDR3: ASSPQDLGNEQF
V: TRBV7-2; J: TRBJ2-3; CDR3: ASSLESDWAQY
V: TRBV5-4; J: TRBJ1-6; CDR3: ASSPWGIGDSPLH
V: TRBV10-2; J: TRBJ2-7; CDR3: ASSESLLAGQGNNEQY
V: TRBV20-1; J: TRBJ1-4; CDR3: SAIPADALANEKLF
V: TRBV14; J: TRBJ2-7; CDR3: ASSPPGLGRIEQY
V: TRBV18; J: TRBJ2-1; CDR3: ASSPTTGGAGNEQF
V: TRBV4-3; J: TRBJ2-4; CDR3: ASSQDFAPLAKNIQY
V: TRBV6-2/TRBV6-3; J: TRBJ1-2; CDR3: ASSTNHLGYGYT
V: TRBV2; J: TRBJ1-1; CDR3: ASTYTEAF
V: TRBV5-1; J: TRBJ2-1; CDR3: ASSFGLGIIEQF
V: TRBV4-2; J: TRBJ1-4; CDR3: ASSLRQGANEKLF
V: TRBV11-3; J: TRBJ2-1; CDR3: ASSVTSGSYNEQF
V: TRBV10-2; J: TRBJ2-3; CDR3: ASSESEVTDTQY
V: TRBV7-6; J: TRBJ2-1; CDR3: ASSSPLGLGGVSHNEQF
V: TRBV6-2/TRBV6-3; J: TRBJ1-1; CDR3: ASSQTALTEAF
V: TRBV19; J: TRBJ2-3; CDR3: ASSIKRLSTDTQY
V: TRBV28; J: TRBJ2-7; CDR3: ASSLTPGTGYEQY
V: TRBV7-8; J: TRBJ2-5; CDR3: ASSSRLPQETQY
V: TRBV29-1; J: TRBJ2-5; CDR3: SVEEGARGSQETQY
V: TRBV7-2; J: TRBJ2-5; CDR3: ASSSGGWDRDFETQY
V: TRBV7-9; J: TRBJ2-2; CDR3: ASSPISSTGELF
V: TRBV9; J: TRBJ2-1; CDR3: ASSPVWGGGSNEQF
V: TRBV15; J: TRBJ1-5; CDR3: ATSRDLGLNQPQH
V: TRBV6-8; J: -; CDR3: ASSYSAPSRGNEQY
V: TRBV7-8; J: TRBJ1-1; CDR3: ASSQFFKANTEAF
V: TRBV10-3; J: TRBJ1-1; CDR3: ATEQDEKAEAF
V: TRBV12-3/TRBV12-4; J: TRBJ2-3; CDR3: ASKASERGDTQY
V: TRBV7-8; J: TRBJ1-3; CDR3: ASSLEGQGAPGSGNTIY
V: TRBV7-2; J: TRBJ2-7; CDR3: ASSGPGLAGGSYEQY
V: TRBV19; J: TRBJ1-1; CDR3: ASSIMWNTEAF
V: TRBV29-1; J: TRBJ2-7; CDR3: SVSDPIAGAYEQY
V: TRBV6-4; J: TRBJ2-5; CDR3: ASNRQAGEKTQY